These 2 T cell receptor beta chains share one sample of origin, sequenced in a study of T-cell memory formation after mild COVID-19. TCRdb re-analysed the 5' RACE reads in MiXCR, keeping a single row per CDR3 protein. The data contain about 430,000 distinct CDR3 sequences, 24% of them singletons. The sample consisted of PBMCs or a T cell subset sorted from them (not recorded which). The receptors were sampled from an adult woman who had mild COVID-19 (a few samples of this study predate the infection). Cell type and time point are not known.

The V and J genes are TRBV12-3 or TRBV12-4 and TRBJ1-5, with a possible D match to TRBD1 (5 bases). V lost 6 bases, J lost 7 bases, and 25 bases lay in between. There are 17 residues in the CDR3. The CDR3 nucleotides read TGTGCCAGCAGAAGAAACGATTGGGGGACCAGGCCACAGCCCCAGCATTTT. It is translated as CASRRNDWGTRPQPQHF.

The J gene is TRBJ2-3, the V gene TRBV20-1, with D maybe TRBD2 (6 bases). Germline CDR1 reads DFQATT; CDR2 reads SNEGSKA (reference sequence). Trimming left V 0 bases short and J 1 base short, with 14 bases between. The CDR3 spans 16 residues. As DNA, the CDR3 is TGCAGTGCTAGAGATCCGGCTAGCGTTCGCACAGATACGCAGTATTTT. This translates into CSARDPASVRTDTQYF.